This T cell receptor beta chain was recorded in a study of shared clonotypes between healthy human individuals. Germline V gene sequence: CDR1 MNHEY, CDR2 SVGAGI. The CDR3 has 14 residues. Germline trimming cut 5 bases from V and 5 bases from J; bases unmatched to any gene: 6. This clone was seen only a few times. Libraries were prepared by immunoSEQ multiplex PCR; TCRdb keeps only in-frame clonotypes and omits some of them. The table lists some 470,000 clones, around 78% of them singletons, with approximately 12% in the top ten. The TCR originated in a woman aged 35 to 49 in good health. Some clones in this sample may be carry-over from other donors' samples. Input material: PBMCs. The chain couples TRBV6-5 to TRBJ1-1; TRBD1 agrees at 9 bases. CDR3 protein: CASSRGQGRTEAFF. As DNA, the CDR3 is TGTGCCAGCAGTCGCGGACAGGGGAGGACTGAAGCTTTCTTT.